This record concerns one T cell receptor (beta chain) sequence. The assay was immunoSEQ multiplex PCR, and TCRdb's table has in-frame clones only and misses some. The table has 2 million to 2.5 million clones, less than 95% seen once. This sample was taken from a study of shared clonotypes between healthy human individuals. Study details: Each donor's CD4 naive and CD4 memory cells filled three plates apiece, CD8 naive two, and CD8 memory one.

CD4+ cell separation produced CD45RA+ naive and CD45RA-negative memory subsets. V lost 3 bases to trimming and J lost 3 bases, with 16 bases between them. CDR1 is SNHLY, CDR2 FYNNEI, per germline. CDR3 length equals 16 residues. The sample was naive CD4+ T cells from PBMCs. The subset: CD45RA+ positively selected. The receptor was isolated from a man aged 18 to 30 in good health. Some clones in this sample may be carry-over from other donors' samples. The chain combines TRBV2 with TRBJ2-3; no reliable D call. The DNA of the CDR3 is TGTGCCAGCAGTGAGTCCAGGACCCTAAAAACAGATACGCAGTATTTT. As protein: CASSESRTLKTDTQYF.